This TCR beta chain was retrieved from a study of lung T cells in sarcoidosis with Löfgren's syndrome. This clonotype was detected ten times or more. This CDR3 spans 13 amino acids. The ends were cut back, 6 bases at V and 4 bases at J, with 11 bases in the middle. In germline, CDR1 is ENHRY, CDR2 SYGVKD. A single record per CDR3 protein comes from TCRdb applying MiXCR to the reads. The sample yields 50,000 to 65,000 distinct CDR3 sequences, over 20% seen once. Sequencing input: CD4+ T cells from PBMCs. The chain uses TRBV10-3 and TRBJ2-3; D is uncertain. The sequence came from a human donor with sarcoidosis (Löfgren's syndrome or another form), or a control subject (not recorded which). The CDR3 nucleotides read TGTGCCATCAGCCCCCGGCTAGCAGATACGCAGTATTTT. Its translation is CAISPRLADTQYF.